Each of the 26 T cell receptor beta chains below was sequenced from the same sample in a study of spatial heterogeneity in lung cancer. Study-wide findings and caveats: Expanded alpha and beta TCR counts within tumors tracked tumor mutation counts.

Each CDR3 protein gets one entry after TCRdb re-called the 5' RACE reads with MiXCR. The sample lists tens of thousands of distinct CDR3 sequences; less than 5% were seen once. Which antigens these TCRs recognize remains unknown. Time point denoted: sample taken at primary tumor resection. Source: lung tumor tissue, taken at surgery. These TCRs come from a male donor with early-stage non-small cell lung cancer.

The rearrangement uses TRBV10-3 and TRBJ1-2; 11 positions match TRBD1. Germline CDR1 reads ENHRY; CDR2 reads SYGVKD. There are 17 residues in the CDR3. V lost 6 bases to trimming and J lost 7 bases; unmatched junction nucleotides: 16. CDR3 coding DNA: TGTGCCATCAGGAACAGCGCCAGGACAGGGGGCTTTGGTGGCTACACCTTC. Its protein is CAIRNSARTGGFGGYTF.

This clonotype was observed at least ten times. V and J are TRBV28 and TRBJ1-5; 7 bases fit TRBD1. The CDR3 has 15 amino acids. Germline CDR1 and CDR2: MDHEN and SYDVKM. Germline trimming cut 3 bases from V and 7 bases from J; bases unmatched to any gene: 9. CDR3 loop: CASSLRQGGGQPQHF. The CDR3 DNA follows: TGTGCCAGCAGTTTGCGGCAGGGGGGCGGGCAGCCCCAGCATTTT. The full variable domain, its missing parts supplied by reference TRBV28 and TRBJ1-5, is DVKVTQSSRYLVKRTGEKVFLECVQDMDHENMFWYRQDPGLGLRLIYFSYDVKMKEKGDIPEGYSVSREKKERFSLILESASTNQTSMYLCASSLRQGGGQPQHFGDGTRLSIL.

This clonotype was counted at least ten times. The rearrangement uses TRBV5-1 and TRBJ2-3; 11 bases fit TRBD2. CDR3 length: 15 residues. Germline CDR1 and CDR2: SGHRS and YFSETQ. The junction had 5 bases not matched to a gene; V was cut back by 4 bases and J by 4 bases. The CDR3, as DNA: TGCGCCAGCAGCCTAACTAGCGGGAGCGCAGATACGCAGTATTTT. It specifies CASSLTSGSADTQYF.

This chain links TRBV28 with TRBJ2-3; D gene ambiguous. The CDR3 totals 12 residues. The germline V gene encodes CDR1 MDHEN and CDR2 SYDVKM. Trimming shortened V by 10 bases and J by 0 bases, and 8 bases separated the two germline ends. CDR3 protein: CATGLSTDTQYF. The CDR3 DNA reads as TGTGCCACTGGGCTCAGCACAGATACGCAGTATTTT.

This clonotype was recorded many times. This chain joins TRBV25-1 and TRBJ1-2; D is uncertain. The CDR3 has 14 residues. Deletions cut 1 base from V and 5 bases from J, with 11 bases between. Germline V CDR1 and CDR2: MGHDK, SYGVNS. CDR3 sequence: CASSEFRHKYGYTF. CDR3 in DNA: TGTGCCAGCAGTGAATTTCGGCATAAGTATGGCTACACCTTC.

In its sample, this clonotype was seen many times. The chain employs TRBV7-2 and TRBJ2-7; weak D call: TRBD1 (6 bases). The germline V and J ends were trimmed by 3 bases and 3 bases, with 15 bases remaining between them. The length of the CDR3 is 15 residues. Per germline, CDR1 SGHTA and CDR2 FQGNSA. The DNA of the CDR3 is TGTGCCAGCAGCTTGGGGGCAGGCAAAAACTACGAGCAGTACTTC. Protein: CASSLGAGKNYEQYF. The variable domain in full, completed from reference TRBV7-2 and TRBJ2-7, reads GAGVSQSPSNKVTEKGKDVELRCDPISGHTALYWYRQSLGQGLEFLIYFQGNSAPDKSGLPSDRFSAERTGGSVSTLTIQRTQQEDSAVYLCASSLGAGKNYEQYFGPGTRLTVT.

This clonotype was counted at least ten times. The chain has TRBV20-1 and TRBJ2-5; weak D call: TRBD2 (6 bases). The CDR3 runs to 13 residues. Germline assignment: CDR1 DFQATT and CDR2 SNEGSKA (reference sequence). Trimming left V 5 bases short and J 4 bases short, with 14 bases between. The CDR3 DNA follows: TGCAGTGCTCCCACTGTGGGGGGAGAGACCCAGTACTTC. It codes for CSAPTVGGETQYF.

The chain joins TRBV24-1 to TRBJ2-1; 7 bases align to TRBD2. Losses at the gene ends were 1 base for V and 9 bases for J; bases not matched to a gene: 11. Per germline, CDR1 KGHDR and CDR2 SFDVKD. The CDR3 extends over 16 amino acids. The CDR3 loop reads CATSDLAGRRLGEQFF. As DNA, the CDR3 is TGTGCCACCAGTGATTTAGCGGGAAGAAGGTTGGGTGAGCAGTTCTTC.

This clonotype was seen repeatedly, ten times or more. The chain carries TRBV4-1 and TRBJ1-5; 10 bases align to TRBD1. CDR3 length: 15 residues. Germline-derived CDR1 and CDR2 are MGHRA and YSYEKL. The trim removed 2 bases at V and 5 bases at J, leaving 3 bases unmatched. This CDR3 is CASSQPDRGHQPQHF. CDR3 nucleotides: TGCGCCAGCAGCCAACCAGACAGGGGGCATCAGCCCCAGCATTTT.

This clonotype was observed many times. The chain is built from TRBV5-1 and TRBJ1-2; D not resolved. CDR3 length: 14 amino acids. Trimming shortened V by 0 bases and J by 1 base, and 7 bases separated the two germline ends. Germline CDR1 is SGHRS and CDR2 is YFSETQ. The CDR3 coding sequence is TGCGCCAGCAGCTTGGTTGGGGATAACTATGGCTACACCTTC. This codes for CASSLVGDNYGYTF.

This clonotype was seen ten or more times. The J gene is TRBJ1-1, the V gene TRBV29-1; maybe TRBD1 (6 bases). Germline CDR1 is SQVTM and CDR2 is ANQGSEA. V was cut by 7 bases and J by 3 bases, with 15 bases left in between. The CDR3 extends over 13 amino acids. The DNA for the CDR3 is TGCAGCGCCGTCAGGGGAAGAGACACTGAAGCTTTCTTT. Protein product: CSAVRGRDTEAFF.

This clonotype came up many times. The chain recombines TRBV28 with TRBJ2-7, with TRBD2 identical over 7 bases. The CDR3 is 15 residues long. The V gene end was trimmed by 5 bases and the J gene end by 1 base; junction bases not matched to a gene: 8. Germline V gene sequence: CDR1 MDHEN, CDR2 SYDVKM. CDR3 DNA: TGTGCCAGCAGTACCCCCTCGGGGGGATCCTACGAGCAGTACTTC. This sequence encodes CASSTPSGGSYEQYF.

This clonotype was seen repeatedly, ten times or more. CDR3 residues: CASSWMGEETQYF. CDR3 DNA: TGTGCCAGCTCCTGGATGGGCGAAGAGACCCAGTACTTC. The chain combines TRBV18 with TRBJ2-5, with D unresolved. This CDR3 is built from 13 residues. Trimming removed 6 bases at V and 3 bases at J, with 11 bases between. Germline CDR1 is KGHSH and CDR2 is LQKENI.

The chain uses TRBV28 and TRBJ2-2; 7 nucleotides match TRBD1. V was pared by 6 bases and J by 1 base, with 8 bases of the junction left unmatched. The CDR3 sequence is 16 residues long. Germline CDR1 MDHEN, CDR2 SYDVKM. CDR3 amino acids: CASREPWDRNTGELFF. The CDR3 DNA sequence: TGTGCCAGCAGGGAGCCTTGGGACAGGAACACCGGGGAGCTGTTTTTT. The whole variable domain, filled in from reference TRBV28 and TRBJ2-2, reads DVKVTQSSRYLVKRTGEKVFLECVQDMDHENMFWYRQDPGLGLRLIYFSYDVKMKEKGDIPEGYSVSREKKERFSLILESASTNQTSMYLCASREPWDRNTGELFFGEGSRLTVL.

This clonotype was picked up a small number of times. The chain couples TRBV5-6 to TRBJ2-1; D is possibly TRBD1 or TRBD2 (5 bases each). This CDR3 has 16 amino acids. V gave up 5 bases and J gave up 0 bases, with 15 bases separating them. Germline V lookup: CDR1 SGHDT, CDR2 YYEEEE. The CDR3 protein is CASRLTGQSSYNEQFF. In DNA form, the CDR3 reads TGTGCCAGCAGACTAACGGGGCAAAGCTCCTACAATGAGCAGTTCTTC.

This clonotype was counted at least ten times. The chain employs TRBV5-1 and TRBJ2-2, with D perhaps TRBD1 (5 bases). The germline V gene encodes CDR1 SGHRS and CDR2 YFSETQ. V lost 4 bases and J lost 0, with 13 bases in between. The CDR3 extends over 16 amino acids. CDR3 bases: TGCGCCAGCAGCGGGGCACGGGTTGCGAACACCGGGGAGCTGTTTTTT. It translates to CASSGARVANTGELFF.

In its sample, this clonotype was seen many times. The V call is TRBV6-5, the J call TRBJ1-5; D is ambiguous. Germline V gives CDR1 MNHEY, CDR2 SVGAGI. V lost 2 bases and J 0 bases, leaving 8 bases between the germline ends. CDR3 size: 15 residues. CDR3 region: CASSYTSDSNQPQHF. In nucleotides, the CDR3 is TGTGCCAGCAGTTACACCAGTGATAGCAATCAGCCCCAGCATTTT.

This clonotype was observed at least ten times. This rearrangement joins TRBV2 to TRBJ2-7, with 9 bases identical to TRBD1. Per the germline V gene, CDR1 is SNHLY and CDR2 is FYNNEI. The CDR3 sequence is 14 residues long. V trimming: 5 bases; J trimming: 6 bases; junction bases outside the gene matches: 8. The CDR3 nucleotides read TGTGCCAGCAGTTACGGGACAGGGCTTAGCGAGCAGTACTTC. Translating it yields CASSYGTGLSEQYF.

Many counts were recorded for this clonotype. This chain uses TRBV20-1 with TRBJ2-7; tentatively, D is TRBD1 (6 bases). Trimming pared 6 bases from V and 1 base from J, leaving 19 bases between. This CDR3 is 15 amino acids long. Per germline, CDR1 DFQATT and CDR2 SNEGSKA (reference sequence). The chain's CDR3 is CSASPSSGDSYEQYF. CDR3 nucleotide sequence: TGCAGTGCCAGCCCTTCGTCAGGGGATTCCTACGAGCAGTACTTC.

In this sample, this clonotype turned up many times. V usage is TRBV5-6 and J usage is TRBJ1-5; 11 bases align to TRBD1. Germline CDR1 SGHDT, CDR2 YYEEEE. The CDR3 extends over 20 amino acids. V shed 4 bases and J 1 base; nucleotides not matched to a gene: 16. CDR3 nucleotides: TGTGCCAGCAGCACCGGATCGCGGACAGGGGGCTGGAGGAGCAATCAGCCCCAGCATTTT. Translation: CASSTGSRTGGWRSNQPQHF.

This clonotype was seen many times. The rearrangement links TRBV28 to TRBJ2-2; 8 nucleotides line up with TRBD2. The V segment lost 8 bases and the J segment 9 bases; nucleotides outside the gene matches: 8. Germline loops: CDR1 MDHEN, CDR2 SYDVKM. CDR3 size: 13 residues. The CDR3 DNA is TGTGCCAGCCGCCCGGGGGGGCCGCGGGAGCTGTTTTTT. Protein: CASRPGGPRELFF.

This clonotype has a count of ten or more. The chain recombines TRBV11-2 with TRBJ2-7, with D hard to call. From germline, CDR1 is SGHAT and CDR2 FQNNGV. The CDR3 has 13 residues. The V end lost 5 bases, the J end lost 0 bases, and 8 bases lay between the germline ends. CDR3 in amino acids: CASSPGHSYEQYF. Written as DNA, the CDR3 is TGTGCCAGCAGCCCGGGCCACTCCTACGAGCAGTACTTC.

This clonotype showed up just a few times. V is TRBV27 and J is TRBJ2-6; D unclear. Germline V gives CDR1 MNHEY, CDR2 SMNVEV (reference sequence). Deletions cut 4 bases from V and 0 bases from J, with 10 bases between. CDR3 length: 16 residues. CDR3 region: CASSSLVRSGANVLTF. CDR3 sequence (DNA): TGTGCCAGCAGTTCTTTGGTGCGCTCTGGGGCCAACGTCCTGACTTTC.

This clonotype was counted ten times or more. The V call is TRBV6-6, the J call TRBJ2-2; D unclear. From germline, CDR1 is MNHNY and CDR2 SVGAGI (reference sequence). V gave up 0 bases and J gave up 1 base, with 6 bases separating them. The CDR3 extends over 15 amino acids. The CDR3 spells CASSYSSGNTGELFF. CDR3 in DNA: TGTGCCAGCAGTTACTCGTCAGGGAACACCGGGGAGCTGTTTTTT.

This clonotype occurred many times. This chain links TRBV28 with TRBJ2-1; D perhaps matches TRBD2 (5 bases). Trimming cost V 3 bases and J 2 bases, with 14 bases left between them. The CDR3 is 16 amino acids. Germline-derived CDR1 and CDR2 are MDHEN and SYDVKM. In nucleotides, the CDR3 is TGTGCCAGCAGTTTTGGAGTAGCGCTTACCTACAATGAGCAGTTCTTC. It codes for CASSFGVALTYNEQFF.

This clonotype came up many times. This chain connects TRBV7-2 to TRBJ2-3, with TRBD2 as a possible D gene (5 bases). V lost 5 bases and J 6 bases, leaving 15 bases between the germline ends. CDR1 and CDR2 (germline): SGHTA, FQGNSA. This CDR3 contains 14 residues. The CDR3 is CASSRTLREDTQYF. The CDR3 DNA reads TGTGCCAGCAGCCGCACCCTGAGGGAGGATACGCAGTATTTT. The complete variable domain, with remaining parts taken from reference TRBV7-2 and TRBJ2-3, reads GAGVSQSPSNKVTEKGKDVELRCDPISGHTALYWYRQSLGQGLEFLIYFQGNSAPDKSGLPSDRFSAERTGGSVSTLTIQRTQQEDSAVYLCASSRTLREDTQYFGPGTRLTVL.